Below are 21 T cell receptor beta chains sequenced from a single sample in a study of shared clonotypes between healthy human individuals. Using immunoSEQ multiplex PCR, the repertoire was profiled, and TCRdb retains in-frame clones only, with some absent. This sample has some 2,500,000 clones, with over 85% found just once. Sequencing input: naive CD4+ T cells from PBMCs. Subset of the sample: CD45RA+ positively selected. These receptors were collected from a man in his late teens or twenties in good health. Some clones in this sample may be carry-over from other donors' samples.

V usage is TRBV28 and J usage is TRBJ1-5; possibly TRBD1 for D (5 bases). The CDR3 length is 16 residues. Germline values: CDR1 MDHEN, CDR2 SYDVKM. The V end was cut by 7 bases, the J end by 9 bases, with 25 bases between. The CDR3 nucleotides read TGTGCCAGCATCCCGGACGGTTTGGGGGGGAGCCTGCCCCAGCATTTT. Translation gives CASIPDGLGGSLPQHF.

The V gene is TRBV27, the J gene TRBJ1-1; D uncertain. Germline CDR1 and CDR2: MNHEY and SMNVEV (reference sequence). V shed 10 bases and J shed 0 bases, with 12 bases lying between them. This CDR3 contains 13 residues. The DNA for the CDR3 is TGTGCCACCGGGCCCCACATGAACACTGAAGCTTTCTTT. It translates to CATGPHMNTEAFF.

This rearrangement joins TRBV29-1 to TRBJ2-5; D tentatively reads TRBD1 or TRBD2 (5 bases each). The assigned J gene may be wrong: the sequence end matches TRBJ2-7 better. Germline V gene lookup returns CDR1 SQVTM and CDR2 ANQGSEA. The CDR3 covers 13 residues. DNA of the CDR3: TGCAGCGTACAAAGGGGACGCTCCTACGAGCAGTACTTC. Protein product: CSVQRGRSYEQYF.

The V call is TRBV5-1, the J call TRBJ1-3; D is unresolved. CDR1 is SGHRS and CDR2 is YFSETQ in the germline V gene. The CDR3 contains 13 residues. Trimming left V 5 bases short and J 2 bases short, with 8 bases between. The CDR3 bases are TGCGCCAGCAGTCCGGCCGCTGGAAACACCATATATTTT. Amino acid sequence: CASSPAAGNTIYF.

This CDR3 is CASSLDRGGDEQFF. In DNA form, the CDR3 reads TGTGCCAGCAGCTTAGATCGGGGGGGCGATGAGCAGTTCTTC. This chain uses TRBV11-2 with TRBJ2-1; 8 nucleotides align to TRBD2. Germline CDR1 SGHAT, CDR2 FQNNGV. J gave up 8 bases and V 0 bases, and 3 bases lay outside the gene matches. The CDR3 has 14 amino acids.

The V and J genes are TRBV11-2 and TRBJ2-3, with TRBD2 matching over 8 bases. Per germline, CDR1 SGHAT and CDR2 FQNNGV. V lost 0 bases, J lost 4 bases, and 6 bases stayed unmatched. CDR3 length equals 16 residues. The CDR3: CASSLDAGGLSDTQYF. In DNA, the CDR3 is TGTGCCAGCAGCTTAGATGCGGGGGGCTTATCAGATACGCAGTATTTT.

The rearrangement joins TRBV7-2 to TRBJ2-1; 7 nucleotides match TRBD2. Per germline, CDR1 SGHTA and CDR2 FQGNSA. The CDR3 contains 19 residues. J was trimmed by 1 base and V by 6 bases; bases with no gene match: 18. The CDR3 loop is CASSPHARTREGSYNEQFF. CDR3 DNA sequence: TGTGCCAGCAGTCCCCACGCCCGAACCAGGGAGGGATCCTACAATGAGCAGTTCTTC.

The genes are TRBV5-1 and TRBJ1-6, with unresolved D. This CDR3 is built from 15 residues. Germline CDR1 and CDR2: SGHRS and YFSETQ. The ends were cut back, 0 bases at V and 6 bases at J, with 10 bases in the middle. This CDR3 is CASSLEPFGNSPLHF. As DNA, the CDR3 is TGCGCCAGCAGCTTGGAGCCGTTCGGTAATTCACCCCTCCACTTT.

The V gene is TRBV7-6, the J gene TRBJ1-4; the D is unclear. V was cut by 6 bases and J by 0 bases, with 5 bases left in between. Germline-derived CDR1 and CDR2 are SGHVS and FNYEAQ. This CDR3 is built from 13 residues. CDR3 DNA sequence: TGTGCCAGCAGTCGAACAACTAATGAAAAACTGTTTTTT. Translated, it gives CASSRTTNEKLFF.

V and J are TRBV2 and TRBJ1-6; D is unresolved. Germline V gives CDR1 SNHLY, CDR2 FYNNEI. V lost 0 bases and J lost 3, with 9 bases in between. The CDR3 is 16 residues long. The CDR3: CASSEARGLYNSPLHF. CDR3 bases: TGTGCCAGCAGTGAAGCGCGAGGCCTCTATAATTCACCCCTCCACTTT.

The V gene is TRBV18, the J gene TRBJ2-7, with TRBD1 matching 7 bases. Germline values: CDR1 KGHSH, CDR2 LQKENI. After removal of 1 base from V and 3 bases from J, the junction contained 3 bases not matched to a gene. This CDR3 has 14 amino acids. The DNA for the CDR3 is TGTGCCAGCTCACCACAGGCAGGGGGCTACGAGCAGTACTTC. It yields the protein CASSPQAGGYEQYF.

J is TRBJ1-1 and V is TRBV5-1; 7 bases are a match to TRBD1. CDR1 is SGHRS, CDR2 YFSETQ, per germline. V lost 4 bases to trimming and J lost 4 bases; unmatched junction nucleotides: 13. The CDR3 is made up of 16 amino acids. This CDR3 reads CASSHWSQGVFTEAFF. In nucleotides, the CDR3 is TGCGCCAGCAGCCACTGGTCCCAGGGGGTGTTCACTGAAGCTTTCTTT.

Only one count was recorded for this clone. J is TRBJ2-5 and V is TRBV19, with D maybe TRBD1 (6 bases). The germline V gene encodes CDR1 LNHDA and CDR2 SQIVND (reference sequence). The ends were cut back, 5 bases at V and 7 bases at J, with 17 bases in the middle. CDR3 length: 14 residues. CDR3 in DNA: TGTGCCAGTAGTCGGACAGTACTAAGAGGGACCCAGTACTTC. This translates into CASSRTVLRGTQYF.

The V and J genes are TRBV5-1 and TRBJ2-1; D might be TRBD2 (7 bases). CDR1 is SGHRS, CDR2 YFSETQ, per germline. This CDR3 spans 17 amino acids. V shed 4 bases and J shed 8 bases, with 25 bases lying between them. The CDR3 sequence: CASSPRGGETSRDEQFF. As DNA, the CDR3 is TGCGCCAGCAGCCCGCGAGGGGGGGAGACCTCCCGAGATGAGCAGTTCTTC.

The chain carries TRBV9 and TRBJ1-4; D might be TRBD1 (5 bases). The CDR3 runs to 14 residues. Trimming left V 4 bases short and J 8 bases short, with 15 bases between. Per the germline V gene, CDR1 is SGDLS and CDR2 is YYNGEE. CDR3 in DNA: TGTGCCAGCAGCTCAGGGCCTGTTGGGGAAAAACTGTTTTTT. Residues: CASSSGPVGEKLFF.

The chain joins TRBV28 to TRBJ2-1; 14 bases align to TRBD2. V was pared by 2 bases and J by 8 bases, with 8 bases of the junction left unmatched. The CDR3 has 17 amino acids. Germline CDR1 reads MDHEN; CDR2 reads SYDVKM. CDR3 in DNA: TGTGCCAGCAGTTTAAGGGGACTAGCGGGAGACCGGGATGAGCAGTTCTTC. Translated, it gives CASSLRGLAGDRDEQFF. The full variable domain, with the rest looked up from reference TRBV28 and TRBJ2-1, is DVKVTQSSRYLVKRTGEKVFLECVQDMDHENMFWYRQDPGLGLRLIYFSYDVKMKEKGDIPEGYSVSREKKERFSLILESASTNQTSMYLCASSLRGLAGDRDEQFFGPGTRLTVL.

The gene calls are TRBV30 and TRBJ1-3; D not certain. The germline CDR1 and CDR2 sequences are GTSNPN and SVGIG (reference sequence). The CDR3 is 14 amino acids. V was shortened by 7 bases and J by 0 bases, with 13 bases between the two germline ends. CDR3 region: CASNSAYSGNTIYF. CDR3 nucleotides: TGTGCCTCGAACAGCGCTTACTCTGGAAACACCATATATTTT.

The gene calls are TRBV5-1 and TRBJ1-3, with 7 bases fitting TRBD1. The CDR3 runs 15 residues. After removal of 4 bases from V and 0 bases from J, the junction contained 4 bases not matched to a gene. Germline V gene data show CDR1 as SGHRS and CDR2 as YFSETQ. CDR3 sequence: CASSETGNSGNTIYF. For the CDR3, the DNA is TGCGCCAGCAGCGAGACAGGGAACTCTGGAAACACCATATATTTT. Complete variable domain (other parts from reference TRBV5-1 and TRBJ1-3): KAGVTQTPRYLIKTRGQQVTLSCSPISGHRSVSWYQQTPGQGLQFLFEYFSETQRNKGNFPGRFSGRQFSNSRSEMNVSTLELGDSALYLCASSETGNSGNTIYFGEGSWLTVV.

Regarding this clone: The sample holds other DNA sequences that translate to the same CDR3. This chain joins TRBV5-1 and TRBJ1-1, with D hard to call. The CDR3 has 13 residues. Between the trimmed V and J ends, which lost 2 bases and 1 base, there was a span of 6 bases. The germline gives CDR1 SGHRS, CDR2 YFSETQ. The CDR3 is CASSFLQNTEAFF. The CDR3 DNA is TGCGCCAGCAGCTTTTTGCAGAACACTGAAGCTTTCTTT.

This rearrangement joins TRBV28 to TRBJ2-1; no firm D call. Trimming left V 3 bases short and J 5 bases short, with 17 bases between. The CDR3 is made up of 16 amino acids. CDR1 is MDHEN, CDR2 SYDVKM, per germline. The CDR3 coding sequence is TGTGCCAGCAGTTTCGGACCCGCCTTGCGAGACAATGAGCAGTTCTTC. This sequence encodes CASSFGPALRDNEQFF.

This clone was recorded only once. This rearrangement joins TRBV28 to TRBJ2-7; 8 bases are shared with TRBD1. This CDR3 contains 15 residues. V lost 1 base and J lost 6; bases outside the gene matches: 8. In germline, CDR1 is MDHEN, CDR2 SYDVKM. For the CDR3, the DNA is TGTGCCAGCAGTTTATCCGGGACAGGAGGAGGCGAGCAGTACTTC. Protein product: CASSLSGTGGGEQYF.